This TCR beta chain is from a study of memory CD4+ T cells and cytomegalovirus serostatus. The V and J ends lost 6 bases and 8 bases respectively, with 13 bases between them. Germline assignment: CDR1 DFQATT and CDR2 SNEGSKA (reference sequence). This CDR3 is 11 amino acids long. Single viable CD3+CD4+CD8-CD45RO+ cells were sorted as the memory CD4+ T cells. Serostatus was set by detecting CMV pp150, pp28, p38, p52 IgG. The data were produced by immunoSEQ multiplex PCR, yet TCRdb's version contains in-frame clones alone and is incomplete. The sample consists of under 55,000 clones, around 80% of them appearing once.

J is TRBJ1-1 and V is TRBV20-1, with unresolved D. The sequence was collected from an adult in good health and CMV-seropositive. The sample comprised memory CD4+ T cells from blood. Written as DNA, the CDR3 is TGCAGTGCAACGACATCTACCGAAGCTTTCTTT. This gives the protein CSATTSTEAFF.